A single sample is the source of the 20 T cell receptor beta chains below, sequenced in a study of blood T cell repertoires in COVID-19. Generated by immunoSEQ multiplex PCR, the TCRdb table keeps only in-frame clones and is missing some. This sample has roughly 290,000 clones; approximately 80% occur once, and the top ten carry around 4.5%. The specimen was peripheral blood. These receptors came from a woman between 50 and 59 years old with active or convalescent COVID-19.

CDR3 DNA: TGTGCCAGCAGCTCTCAAGCGGGAGCATATACGCAGTATTTT. This encodes CASSSQAGAYTQYF. The chain combines TRBV5-4 with TRBJ2-3; 8 bases match TRBD2. The CDR3 contains 14 residues. V was clipped by 3 bases and J by 7 bases; unmatched bases: 7. CDR1 and CDR2 from the germline V gene are SGHNT and YYREEE (reference sequence).

The rearrangement joins TRBV6-5 to TRBJ2-1, with no clear D. The CDR3 has 11 amino acids. With 7 bases removed from V and 7 bases from J, the gap between germline ends came to 8 bases. CDR1 MNHEY and CDR2 SVGAGI come from the germline V gene. CDR3 loop: CASTLRNEQFF. The CDR3 nucleotides read TGTGCCAGCACCTTGCGTAATGAGCAGTTCTTC.

The count of this clone is one. The chain couples TRBV7-2 to TRBJ1-5; tentatively, D is TRBD1 (5 bases). Germline V CDR1 and CDR2: SGHTA, FQGNSA. V was trimmed by 3 bases and J by 7 bases, leaving 13 bases between them. CDR3 length: 14 residues. CDR3 loop: CASSFFSGPQPQHF. CDR3 bases: TGTGCCAGCAGCTTCTTCTCAGGGCCCCAGCCCCAGCATTTT. The variable domain in full, completed from reference TRBV7-2 and TRBJ1-5, reads GAGVSQSPSNKVTEKGKDVELRCDPISGHTALYWYRQSLGQGLEFLIYFQGNSAPDKSGLPSDRFSAERTGGSVSTLTIQRTQQEDSAVYLCASSFFSGPQPQHFGDGTRLSIL.

The chain has TRBV11-2 and TRBJ2-1; weak D call: TRBD2 (7 bases). The germline gives CDR1 SGHAT, CDR2 FQNNGV. The V end lost 0 bases, the J end lost 8 bases, and 17 bases lay between the germline ends. The CDR3 consists of 16 residues. In nucleotides, the CDR3 is TGTGCCAGCAGCTTAGATCGCCAGGGAGGGGGACATGAGCAGTTCTTC. Translating gives CASSLDRQGGGHEQFF.

J is TRBJ2-7 and V is TRBV4-1; the D gene is possibly TRBD1 (8 bases). The V gene's germline CDR1 is MGHRA and CDR2 YSYEKL. V lost 5 bases and J 2 bases, leaving 31 bases between the germline ends. The CDR3 runs to 20 residues. This CDR3 is CASSDPRTGSRAGTTYEQYF. DNA for the CDR3: TGCGCCAGCAGCGATCCGCGGACAGGGTCCAGGGCGGGGACTACCTACGAGCAGTACTTC.

The chain links TRBV27 to TRBJ1-1, with a possible D match to TRBD1 (5 bases). Germline V gene data show CDR1 as MNHEY and CDR2 as SMNVEV (reference sequence). The germline V and J ends were trimmed by 2 bases and 1 base, with 8 bases remaining between them. CDR3 length: 14 residues. The CDR3 DNA follows: TGTGCCAGCAGTTTACAGGGTAGGAACACTGAAGCTTTCTTT. Its translation is CASSLQGRNTEAFF.

This rearrangement joins TRBV20-1 to TRBJ2-3, with 8 bases matching TRBD2. Looked up from germline, CDR1 is DFQATT and CDR2 is SNEGSKA (reference sequence). Losses at the gene ends were 3 bases for V and 2 bases for J; bases not matched to a gene: 13. This CDR3 has 17 amino acids. Here the CDR3 reads CSASSVGGGTYTDTQYF. In DNA form, the CDR3 reads TGCAGTGCTAGTTCAGTTGGCGGGGGGACTTACACAGATACGCAGTATTTT.

The gene calls are TRBV28 and TRBJ2-6, with D tentatively TRBD1 (6 bases). The germline gives CDR1 MDHEN, CDR2 SYDVKM. CDR3 length: 17 amino acids. V was clipped by 5 bases and J by 4 bases, with 18 bases between them. CDR3 coding DNA: TGTGCCAGCAGTCAGGTCGGCAGGGGCACCGGGGCCAACGTCCTGACTTTC. Translating gives CASSQVGRGTGANVLTF. The whole variable domain, remainder taken from reference TRBV28 and TRBJ2-6, is DVKVTQSSRYLVKRTGEKVFLECVQDMDHENMFWYRQDPGLGLRLIYFSYDVKMKEKGDIPEGYSVSREKKERFSLILESASTNQTSMYLCASSQVGRGTGANVLTFGAGSRLTVL.

The chain is built from TRBV19 and TRBJ1-1; D unclear. Germline V gene lookup returns CDR1 LNHDA and CDR2 SQIVND (reference sequence). CDR3 length: 12 amino acids. The V end was cut by 3 bases, the J end by 10 bases, with 12 bases between. Here the CDR3 DNA reads TGTGCCAGTAGTATGGAGTTGGGTGGAGCTTTCTTT. Protein: CASSMELGGAFF.

V usage is TRBV5-1 and J usage is TRBJ1-2, with D unclear. Germline-derived CDR1 and CDR2 are SGHRS and YFSETQ. V dropped 0 bases and J dropped 2 bases, with 11 bases sitting between them. The CDR3 contains 15 residues. Written as DNA, the CDR3 is TGCGCCAGCAGCTTGGGCGTCGGGGTCAACTATGGCTACACCTTC. It encodes CASSLGVGVNYGYTF.

This chain connects TRBV14 to TRBJ2-7; 12 bases are a match to TRBD2. V gave up 4 bases and J gave up 2 bases; unmatched junction bases: 12. This CDR3 has 18 amino acids. The germline V gene encodes CDR1 SGHDN and CDR2 FVKESK. The CDR3 DNA follows: TGTGCCAGCAGCCCCCTAGCGGGAGGGCCTAATATTCCCTACGAGCAGTACTTC. Translation: CASSPLAGGPNIPYEQYF.

V gene TRBV5-1 combines with J gene TRBJ1-1; TRBD1 is a possible D gene (5 bases). This CDR3 is built from 14 residues. Germline V lookup: CDR1 SGHRS, CDR2 YFSETQ. V was cut by 6 bases and J by 0 bases, with 12 bases left in between. The CDR3 reads CASTREGVNTEAFF. Here the CDR3 DNA reads TGCGCCAGCACTAGGGAAGGGGTGAACACTGAAGCTTTCTTT.

The chain links TRBV30 to TRBJ1-5; 11 bases fit TRBD1. The germline V gene encodes CDR1 GTSNPN and CDR2 SVGIG (reference sequence). Unmatched junction bases numbered 8, after V lost 1 base and J lost 0 bases. The CDR3 is 18 amino acids. The CDR3 bases are TGTGCCTGGAGTGCCGGGACAGGGGGATTTTATAGCAATCAGCCCCAGCATTTT. Translated, it gives CAWSAGTGGFYSNQPQHF.

This rearrangement joins TRBV6-5 to TRBJ2-5; 8 bases fit TRBD1. The CDR3 contains 14 residues. The J segment lost 3 bases and the V segment lost 6 bases, leaving 6 bases of the junction unmatched. Germline CDR1 MNHEY, CDR2 SVGAGI. CDR3 sequence: CASSLQGVEETQYF. The CDR3 nucleotides are TGTGCCAGCAGCCTACAGGGGGTGGAAGAGACCCAGTACTTC.

This clone was counted a few times. The J gene is TRBJ1-2, the V gene TRBV5-6; 8 nucleotides align to TRBD1. The CDR3 has 14 residues. The J segment lost 5 bases and the V segment lost 1 base, leaving 4 bases of the junction unmatched. Germline V CDR1 and CDR2: SGHDT, YYEEEE. The DNA for the CDR3 is TGTGCCAGCAGCTTGCGGACAGGGTTATATGGCTACACCTTC. It translates to CASSLRTGLYGYTF. Supplemented by reference TRBV5-6 and TRBJ1-2, the full variable domain reads DAGVTQSPTHLIKTRGQQVTLRCSPKSGHDTVSWYQQALGQGPQFIFQYYEEEERQRGNFPDRFSGHQFPNYSSELNVNALLLGDSALYLCASSLRTGLYGYTFGSGTRLTVV.

The gene calls are TRBV10-2 and TRBJ1-5; D gene ambiguous. Germline values: CDR1 WSHSY, CDR2 SAAADI. The CDR3 loop spans 15 amino acids. V lost 0 bases and J 7 bases, leaving 13 bases between the germline ends. Written as DNA, the CDR3 is TGCGCCAGCAGTGAGTCGCGGGGAACGGGACAGCCCCAGCATTTT. As protein: CASSESRGTGQPQHF.

This clone has a count of ten or more. The same CDR3 can be traced to other DNA sequences in this sample. The genes are TRBV7-2 and TRBJ2-1; 10 bases fit TRBD2. CDR1 is SGHTA and CDR2 is FQGNSA in the germline V gene. The CDR3 totals 15 residues. The V gene end was trimmed by 2 bases and the J gene end by 7 bases; junction bases not matched to a gene: 5. CDR3 region: CASSLWASGSNEQFF. The CDR3 DNA reads as TGTGCCAGCAGCTTATGGGCTAGCGGGAGTAATGAGCAGTTCTTC. The entire variable domain, with the rest obtained from reference TRBV7-2 and TRBJ2-1, is as follows: GAGVSQSPSNKVTEKGKDVELRCDPISGHTALYWYRQSLGQGLEFLIYFQGNSAPDKSGLPSDRFSAERTGGSVSTLTIQRTQQEDSAVYLCASSLWASGSNEQFFGPGTRLTVL.

V gene TRBV28 combines with J gene TRBJ2-6; D perhaps matches TRBD2 (6 bases). This CDR3 is built from 15 residues. V lost 5 bases to trimming and J lost 4 bases, with 12 bases between them. The germline gives CDR1 MDHEN, CDR2 SYDVKM. CDR3: CASSPASDGANVLTF. Here the CDR3 DNA reads TGTGCCAGCAGTCCCGCTAGCGACGGGGCCAACGTCCTGACTTTC.

This chain joins TRBV3-1 (or the pseudogene TRBV3-2) and TRBJ2-5; possibly TRBD1 for D (6 bases). Germline assignment: CDR1 LGHDT and CDR2 YNNKEL (reference sequence). The CDR3 is made up of 14 amino acids. Trimming pared 2 bases from V and 3 bases from J, leaving 10 bases between. Here the CDR3 reads CASSQRGTKETQYF. The CDR3, as DNA: TGTGCCAGCAGCCAAAGGGGGACCAAAGAGACCCAGTACTTC.

The V call is TRBV5-1, the J call TRBJ2-1; TRBD2 agrees at 11 bases. Germline V gene data show CDR1 as SGHRS and CDR2 as YFSETQ. With 4 bases clipped from V and 6 bases from J, the junction kept 18 bases outside the gene matches. The CDR3 totals 19 residues. CDR3 loop: CASSGTGTSGPWNGNEQFF. The CDR3 DNA follows: TGCGCCAGCAGCGGCACCGGGACTAGCGGCCCATGGAACGGCAATGAGCAGTTCTTC.